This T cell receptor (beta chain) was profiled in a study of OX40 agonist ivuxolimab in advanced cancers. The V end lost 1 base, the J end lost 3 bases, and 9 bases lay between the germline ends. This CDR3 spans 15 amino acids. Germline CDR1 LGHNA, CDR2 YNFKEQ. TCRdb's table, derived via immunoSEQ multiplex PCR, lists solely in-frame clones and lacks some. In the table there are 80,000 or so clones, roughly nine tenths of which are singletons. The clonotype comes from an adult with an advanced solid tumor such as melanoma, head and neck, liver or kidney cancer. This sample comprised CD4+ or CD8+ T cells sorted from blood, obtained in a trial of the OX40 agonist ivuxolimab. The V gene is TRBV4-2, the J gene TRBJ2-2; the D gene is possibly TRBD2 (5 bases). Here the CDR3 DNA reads TGTGCCAGCAGCCAAGTGCGGACTCACACCGGGGAGCTGTTTTTT. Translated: CASSQVRTHTGELFF.